The next 5 T cell receptor beta chains were all read from a single sample in a study of early T cells in non-severe SARS-CoV-2 infection. From the 5' RACE reads, TCRdb called clonotypes with MiXCR, one entry per CDR3 protein. The sample lists 70,000 to 75,000 distinct CDR3 sequences; about an eighth were seen once. The material sequenced was whole blood. These receptors all stem from an adult who was a healthcare worker with PCR-confirmed SARS-CoV-2 infection or an uninfected control (not recorded which).

V usage is TRBV10-3 and J usage is TRBJ2-7, with 10 positions matching TRBD1. This CDR3 region has 12 residues. V lost 4 bases and J lost 6; bases outside the gene matches: 0. The germline gives CDR1 ENHRY, CDR2 SYGVKD. CDR3 loop: CAISGDRGEQYF. For the CDR3, the DNA is TGTGCCATCAGTGGGGACAGGGGCGAGCAGTACTTC.

This chain uses TRBV5-4 with TRBJ2-7; D gene ambiguous. The CDR3 is made up of 13 amino acids. CDR1 is SGHNT, CDR2 YYREEE, per germline (reference sequence). V dropped 4 bases and J dropped 2 bases, with 10 bases sitting between them. CDR3: CASSQRAAYEQYF. CDR3 sequence (DNA): TGTGCCAGCAGCCAACGGGCCGCCTACGAGCAGTACTTC.

In its sample, this clonotype was seen a few times. The CDR3 loop reads CASSPGPRETQYF. The CDR3, as DNA: TGTGCCAGCAGCCCTGGACCAAGAGAGACCCAGTACTTC. The rearrangement uses TRBV3-1 and TRBJ2-5; D not resolved. Germline-derived CDR1 and CDR2 are LGHDT and YNNKEL (reference sequence). Trimming stripped 4 bases from V and 4 bases from J, with 10 bases between. The CDR3 consists of 13 residues.

This clonotype has a handful of counts. The V gene is TRBV14, the J gene TRBJ1-1; D call uncertain. The CDR3 sequence is 13 residues long. Germline CDR1 SGHDN, CDR2 FVKESK. Trimming pared 4 bases from V and 1 base from J, leaving 7 bases between. The CDR3 bases are TGTGCCAGCAGCCCTGTCACGAACACTGAAGCTTTCTTT. This encodes CASSPVTNTEAFF.

This clonotype was observed a few times. V usage is TRBV5-4 and J usage is TRBJ2-3; no firm D call. The CDR3 extends over 15 amino acids. Trimming pared 2 bases from V and 0 bases from J, leaving 10 bases between. CDR1 and CDR2 from the germline V gene are SGHNT and YYREEE (reference sequence). CDR3 coding DNA: TGTGCCAGCAGCTTAGAAGCCCCAAGCACAGATACGCAGTATTTT. It codes for CASSLEAPSTDTQYF.